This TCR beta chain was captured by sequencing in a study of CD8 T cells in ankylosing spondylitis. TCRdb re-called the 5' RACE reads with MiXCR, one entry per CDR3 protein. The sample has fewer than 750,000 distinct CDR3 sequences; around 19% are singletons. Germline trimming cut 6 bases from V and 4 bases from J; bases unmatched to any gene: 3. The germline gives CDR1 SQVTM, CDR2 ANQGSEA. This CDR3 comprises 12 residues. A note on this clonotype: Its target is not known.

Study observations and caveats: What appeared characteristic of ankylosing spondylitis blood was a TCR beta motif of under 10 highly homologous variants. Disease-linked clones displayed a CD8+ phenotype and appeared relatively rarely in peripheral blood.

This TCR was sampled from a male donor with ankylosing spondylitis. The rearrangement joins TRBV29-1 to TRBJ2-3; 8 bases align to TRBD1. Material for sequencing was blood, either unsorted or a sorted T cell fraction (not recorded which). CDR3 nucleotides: TGCAGCGTCGACAGGGGATCAGATACGCAGTATTTT. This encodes CSVDRGSDTQYF.